This T cell receptor (beta chain) stems from a study of blood T cells in healthy people across ages. Peripheral blood from each donor was collected in a volume of 8 to 10 milliliters. Extraction of total RNA produced a minimum of 5.5 micrograms from each sample. Through a sample-barcoded 5' primer and a J-beta primer mix, a second PCR was run for roughly 6 to 11 cycles. MiXCR, run by TCRdb on the 5' RACE reads, gives a single entry per CDR3 protein. This sample has 800,000 to 950,000 distinct CDR3 sequences; roughly 34% occur once, and the top ten carry 10% to 15%. In its sample, this clonotype was seen a few times. What it binds is unknown. Germline lookup yields CDR1 DFQATT and CDR2 SNEGSKA (reference sequence). V gave up 3 bases and J gave up 1 base, with 9 bases separating them. CDR3 length: 13 residues. Study-level findings and limits: PBMCs left unsorted prevented a conclusive naive versus antigen-experienced comparison. There were more naive CD4+ cells and higher diversity in long-lived donors than in aged donors.

The chain is built from TRBV20-1 and TRBJ1-2, with a possible D match to TRBD1 (5 bases). This clonotype was obtained from a man in his late teens or twenties in good health. Source material: blood. The DNA for the CDR3 is TGCAGTGCTAGGGCCGACAGTAACTATGGCTACACCTTC. This gives the protein CSARADSNYGYTF.